This T cell receptor (beta chain) was recovered during a study of shared clonotypes between healthy human individuals. For the study at large: Researchers assigned three CD4 naive, three CD4 memory, two CD8 naive and one CD8 memory plate to each donor.

Study conclusions and caveats: Lower generation probabilities were found for non-shared clonotypes than for those shared by all four donors. Larger estimated richness was generally seen in naive subsets than in memory subsets.

Sequencing used immunoSEQ multiplex PCR; TCRdb keeps in-frame clones, though not all of them. The profile shows around 1.6 million clones, around 98% of them singletons. This clone appeared a few times. The antigen is not known. Deletions cut 1 base from V and 3 bases from J, with 9 bases between. Germline-derived CDR1 and CDR2 are SNHLY and FYNNEI. This CDR3 spans 14 amino acids. Sequenced material: naive CD4+ T cells sorted from blood. Described subset: CD45RA+ positively selected. The chain combines TRBV2 with TRBJ1-2, with D possibly TRBD1 on 6 matching bases. The sequence came from a man younger than 45 in good health. In nucleotides, the CDR3 is TGTGCCAGCAGTGAAGTAAGGACAGACTATGGCTACACCTTC. Its protein is CASSEVRTDYGYTF. The whole variable domain, filled in from reference TRBV2 and TRBJ1-2, reads EPEVTQTPSHQVTQMGQEVILRCVPISNHLYFYWYRQILGQKVEFLVSFYNNEISEKSEIFDDQFSVERPDGSNFTLKIRSTKLEDSAMYFCASSEVRTDYGYTFGSGTRLTVV.